This TCR beta chain emerged from a study of CD8 T cells in ankylosing spondylitis (TCRdb year 2017). Describing the broader study: T cell receptor beta repertoires were profiled in healthy donors and ankylosing spondylitis patients so that disease-linked TCR variants could be found. Peripheral blood was sampled, and synovial fluid was also collected from ankylosing spondylitis patients. The full study cohort was made up of about two dozen ankylosing spondylitis patients and fewer than 120 healthy donors.

This clonotype has ten or more counts. The antigen it recognizes is unknown. No clone much larger than this one lies a single base away; base qualities are absent. Its CDR3 holds 12 amino acids, cysteine through phenylalanine. Here the CDR3 DNA is all that survives: 36 bases in frame from base 1. V trim: 3 bases; J trim: 12 bases; unmatched bases: 6. CDR1 SGDLS and CDR2 YYNGEE are derived from the germline V gene. TCRdb lists the instrument as Illumina HiSeq 2500. TCR beta libraries were prepared by quantitative 5'-RACE with molecular barcodes. The published analysis was carried out like this. To identify disease-linked TCR variants, a new computational method was used, one built on a probabilistic model of VDJ rearrangement. TCRdb took the public reads, trimmed them with fastp at Q25, ran MiXCR for clone calling and kept in-frame beta chains. Each entry is one CDR3 protein sequence, shown with its most common DNA and genes. TCRdb's processing, not the study's, gives the V and J calls here. Within this sample are about 260,000 distinct CDR3 sequences, with around 18% of them counted one time only. 7.5% to 9.5% of the sample is in the top ten clones.

What the work shows at the level of the full study, not this receptor alone: Blood from ankylosing spondylitis patients appeared to be characterized by a TCR beta motif composed of eight highly homologous amino acid variants. The disease-linked clones showed a CD8+ phenotype and occurred at relatively low frequencies in peripheral blood. Some motif variants were previously reported in synovial fluid and blood of reactive arthritis patients, suggesting common disease-initiation mechanisms. The disease-linked clones were reported as significantly enriched in matched synovial fluid samples from ankylosing spondylitis patients.

The sequence was collected from a male donor with ankylosing spondylitis or in good health (not recorded which). Sequenced sample: blood, either unsorted or a sorted T cell fraction (not recorded which). The chain couples TRBV9 to TRBJ2-1; a stretch of 7 junction bases matches TRBD2. The DNA sequence is given as TGTGCCAGCAGCGGGAGCGGGGATGGGCAGTTCTTC. It specifies CASSGSGDGQFF.